This paragraph reports one T cell receptor (beta chain). V was clipped by 0 bases and J by 7 bases, with 11 bases between them. Germline values: CDR1 SGHDT, CDR2 YYEEEE. The CDR3 totals 14 residues. These data come from a study of blood T cell repertoires in COVID-19. Repertoires were generated with immunoSEQ multiplex PCR, while TCRdb's copy carries only in-frame clones and drops some. This sample carries 250,000 or so clones, over 75% of them seen once, and the ten largest clones take 1.9%. Sequencing used peripheral blood. The receptor comes from a man under 40 who had recovered from COVID-19. V and J are TRBV5-6 and TRBJ2-4; TRBD2 might be the D (5 bases). The CDR3 here is CASSLGGQINIQYF. The CDR3 nucleotides read TGTGCCAGCAGCTTGGGAGGGCAGATTAACATTCAGTACTTC. Variable domain in full (rest from reference TRBV5-6 and TRBJ2-4): DAGVTQSPTHLIKTRGQQVTLRCSPKSGHDTVSWYQQALGQGPQFIFQYYEEEERQRGNFPDRFSGHQFPNYSSELNVNALLLGDSALYLCASSLGGQINIQYFGAGTRLSVL.